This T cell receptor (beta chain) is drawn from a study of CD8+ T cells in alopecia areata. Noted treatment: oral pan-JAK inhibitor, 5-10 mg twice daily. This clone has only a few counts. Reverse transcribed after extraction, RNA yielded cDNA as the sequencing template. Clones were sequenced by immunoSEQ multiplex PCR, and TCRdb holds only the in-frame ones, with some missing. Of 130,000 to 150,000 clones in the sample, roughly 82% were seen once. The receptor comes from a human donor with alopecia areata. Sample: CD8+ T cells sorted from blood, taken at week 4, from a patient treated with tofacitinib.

The CDR3: CSVGQSKNIQYF. For the CDR3, the DNA is TGCAGCGTTGGACAGAGCAAAAACATTCAGTACTTC. This rearrangement joins TRBV29-1 to TRBJ2-4; tentative D call: TRBD1 (5 bases). Germline V CDR1 and CDR2: SQVTM, ANQGSEA. Trimming took 4 bases from V and 3 from J, leaving 7 bases between them. The CDR3 runs 12 residues.